The clone carrying this T cell receptor (beta chain) turned up a few times. A read error may explain this, as a much larger clone is one base away. This specimen belongs to a study of T cells in Graves' hyperthyroidism and ophthalmopathy. Germline CDR1 is MGHRA and CDR2 is YSYEKL. The CDR3 is 15 amino acids. Losses at the gene ends were 4 bases for V and 4 bases for J; bases not matched to a gene: 8. The source material, RNA transcripts, was used to amplify TCR beta CDR3 regions. During a first-round RT-PCR of the TCR CDR3, the HTBI primer set was used. Each CDR3 protein gets one entry after TCRdb re-called the multiplex PCR reads with MiXCR. The sample consists of some 740,000 distinct CDR3 sequences, around 15% of them appearing once.

This TCR came from a woman aged 18 to 35 with Graves' hyperthyroidism. The chain couples TRBV4-1 to TRBJ1-1, with 8 bases matching TRBD1. Material: blood. CDR3: CASSPTTGVSTEAFF. CDR3 in DNA: TGCGCCAGCAGCCCTACGACAGGGGTGAGCACTGAAGCTTTCTTT.